Reported below is one TCR beta chain. The data were produced by immunoSEQ multiplex PCR, yet TCRdb's version contains in-frame clones alone and is incomplete. The sample holds approximately 55,000 clones, about nine tenths seen once. This entry is derived from a study of blood T cell repertoires in COVID-19. There are 13 residues in the CDR3. Trimming removed 8 bases from V and 5 bases from J; junction bases left unmatched: 8. Sequences were obtained from peripheral blood. The source is a man between 40 and 49 years old with acute or convalescent COVID-19. The rearrangement links TRBV12-3 or TRBV12-4 to TRBJ1-1; 7 bases line up with TRBD1. In DNA, the CDR3 is TGTGCCAGCGGATTGACAGGGATTACTGAAGCTTTCTTT. It yields the protein CASGLTGITEAFF.